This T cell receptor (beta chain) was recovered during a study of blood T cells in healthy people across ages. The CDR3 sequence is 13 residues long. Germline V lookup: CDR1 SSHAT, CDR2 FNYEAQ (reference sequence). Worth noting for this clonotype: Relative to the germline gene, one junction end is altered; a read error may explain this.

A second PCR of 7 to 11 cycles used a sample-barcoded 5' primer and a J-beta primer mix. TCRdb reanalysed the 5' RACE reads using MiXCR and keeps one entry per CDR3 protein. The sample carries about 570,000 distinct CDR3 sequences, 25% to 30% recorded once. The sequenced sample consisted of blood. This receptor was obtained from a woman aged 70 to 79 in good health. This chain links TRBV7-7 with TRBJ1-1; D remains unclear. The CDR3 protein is CASSLAEGAEAFF. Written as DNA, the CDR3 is TGTGCTAGCAGCTTAGCGGAGGGCGCTGAAGCTTTCTTT.